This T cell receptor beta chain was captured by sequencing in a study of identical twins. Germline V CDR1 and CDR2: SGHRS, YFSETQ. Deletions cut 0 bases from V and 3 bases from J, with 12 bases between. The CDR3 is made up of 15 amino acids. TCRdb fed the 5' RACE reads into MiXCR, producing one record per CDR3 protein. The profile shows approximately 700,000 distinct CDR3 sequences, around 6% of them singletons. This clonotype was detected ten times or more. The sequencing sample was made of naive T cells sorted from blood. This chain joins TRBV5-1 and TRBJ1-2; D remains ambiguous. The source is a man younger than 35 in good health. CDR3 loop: CASSLAVPPYYGYTF. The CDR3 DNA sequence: TGCGCCAGCAGCTTGGCCGTTCCCCCTTACTATGGCTACACCTTC.